This T cell receptor beta chain is drawn from a study of T cells after yellow fever vaccination. Study context: In the case of low-cell-number fractions, SMART-Seq v4 Ultra Low Input was used for preparation. Study-level points and caveats: Reappearance after the booster was seen for most primary-vaccination clones, at 95% to 97% CD4 and roughly 90% CD8. Although most clonotypes did not, a small share appeared in both CD4 and CD8 compartments.

Conversion of TCR transcripts into cDNA relied on 5'RACE template switching, which added a universal primer site and UMIs. One entry per CDR3 protein results from TCRdb running MiXCR on the 5' RACE reads. This table has around 530,000 distinct CDR3 sequences, around 17% appearing once. The CDR3 extends over 14 amino acids. From germline, CDR1 is LGHNA and CDR2 YSLEER. Trimming stripped 0 bases from V and 5 bases from J, with 10 bases between. A word on this clonotype: Antigen: not known.

The sequence derives from a man younger than 35 who received the YFV17D yellow fever vaccine. The chain combines TRBV4-3 with TRBJ1-1; D is possibly TRBD1 (5 bases). This specimen consisted of PBMCs, obtained 5 to 6 days after the first yellow fever vaccination. This CDR3 is CASSQDMRGTEAFF. The CDR3 DNA reads TGCGCCAGCAGCCAAGATATGAGGGGTACTGAAGCTTTCTTT.